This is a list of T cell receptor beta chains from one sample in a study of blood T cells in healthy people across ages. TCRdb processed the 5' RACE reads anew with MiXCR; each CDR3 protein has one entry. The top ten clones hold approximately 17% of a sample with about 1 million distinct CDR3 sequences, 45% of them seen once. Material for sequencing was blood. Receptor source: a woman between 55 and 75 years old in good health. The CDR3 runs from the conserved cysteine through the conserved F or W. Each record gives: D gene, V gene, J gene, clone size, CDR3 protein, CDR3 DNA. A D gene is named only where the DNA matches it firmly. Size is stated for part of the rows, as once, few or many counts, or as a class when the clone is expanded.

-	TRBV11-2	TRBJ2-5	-	CASSLDTITILETQYF	TGTGCCAGCAGCTTAGACACGATCACCATTTTGGAGACCCAGTACTTC
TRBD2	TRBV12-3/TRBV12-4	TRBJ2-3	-	CASSLGALAENTDTQYF	TGTGCCAGCAGTTTGGGGGCACTAGCGGAAAACACAGATACGCAGTATTTT
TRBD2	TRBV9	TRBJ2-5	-	CASSVNTGGPGETQYF	TGTGCCAGCAGCGTCAATACGGGAGGGCCGGGTGAGACCCAGTACTTC
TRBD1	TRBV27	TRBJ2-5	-	CASSSQGAMGTQYF	TGTGCCAGCAGTTCCCAGGGGGCTATGGGGACCCAGTACTTC
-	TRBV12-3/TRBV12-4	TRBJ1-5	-	CASSRDAGNQPQHF	TGTGCCAGCAGTCGGGATGCGGGCAATCAGCCCCAGCATTTT
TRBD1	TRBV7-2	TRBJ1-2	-	CASISNRGGDYGHTF	TGTGCCAGCATCAGTAACAGGGGAGGTGACTATGGCCACACCTTC
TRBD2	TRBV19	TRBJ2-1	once	CASLRLAGSYNEQFF	TGTGCCAGCCTTCGACTAGCGGGATCCTACAATGAGCAGTTCTTC
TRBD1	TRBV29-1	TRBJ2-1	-	CSVQTGDHNEQFF	TGCAGCGTTCAGACAGGGGACCACAATGAGCAGTTCTTC
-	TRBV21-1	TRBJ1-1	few	CASSKAGRPNTEAFF	TGTGCCAGCAGCAAAGCGGGCAGGCCGAACACTGAAGCTTTCTTT
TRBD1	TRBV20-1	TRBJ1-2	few	CSARGQSYGYTF	TGCAGTGCGAGGGGACAGTCCTATGGCTACACCTTC
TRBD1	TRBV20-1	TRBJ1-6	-	CSATSTGEWNSPLHF	TGCAGTGCTACGTCGACAGGGGAGTGGAATTCACCCCTCCACTTT
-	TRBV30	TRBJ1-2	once	CAWSAPRRGANYGYTF	TGTGCCTGGAGTGCCCCTCGCAGAGGAGCTAACTATGGCTACACCTTC
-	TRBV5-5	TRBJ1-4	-	CASSSLRAREKLFF	TGTGCCAGCAGCTCCCTGAGGGCGCGAGAAAAACTGTTTTTT
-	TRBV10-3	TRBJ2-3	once	CAIRGGLVGKDTQYF	TGTGCCATCAGAGGCGGACTGGTGGGTAAGGATACGCAGTATTTT
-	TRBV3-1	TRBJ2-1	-	CASSQAPYNEQFF	TGTGCCAGCAGCCAAGCGCCTTACAATGAGCAGTTCTTC
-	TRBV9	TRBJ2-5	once	CASSVDRVRETQYF	TGTGCCAGCAGCGTAGATAGGGTCCGGGAGACCCAGTACTTC
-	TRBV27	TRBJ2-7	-	CASSLLSVSLYEQYF	TGTGCCAGCAGTTTGCTTAGCGTGTCTCTCTACGAGCAGTACTTC
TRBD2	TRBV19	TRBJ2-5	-	CASSTSGTHKETQYF	TGTGCCAGTAGTACAAGCGGGACCCATAAGGAGACCCAGTACTTC
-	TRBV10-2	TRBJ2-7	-	CASRAVGGAAYEQYF	TGCGCCAGCAGAGCGGTGGGAGGAGCCGCTTACGAGCAGTACTTC
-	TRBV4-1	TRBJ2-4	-	CASSQDLSAGAKNIQYF	TGCGCCAGCAGCCAAGATCTTTCGGCGGGTGCTAAAAACATTCAGTACTTC
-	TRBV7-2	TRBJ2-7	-	CASSLAVGSREQYF	TGTGCCAGCAGCTTAGCGGTGGGTAGCCGCGAGCAGTACTTC
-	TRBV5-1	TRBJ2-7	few	CASSLPESRGTYEQYF	TGCGCCAGCAGCTTGCCTGAGAGCCGTGGGACCTACGAGCAGTACTTC
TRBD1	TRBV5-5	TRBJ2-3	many	CASSLAGQGATDTQYF	TGTGCCAGCAGCTTGGCGGGACAGGGGGCTACAGATACGCAGTATTTT
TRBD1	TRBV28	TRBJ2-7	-	CASSPSPGQETYEQYF	TGTGCCAGCAGCCCATCTCCAGGACAGGAAACCTACGAGCAGTACTTC
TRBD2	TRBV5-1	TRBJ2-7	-	CASNLSSGTYEQYF	TGCGCCAGCAACTTGTCGAGCGGGACCTACGAGCAGTACTTC
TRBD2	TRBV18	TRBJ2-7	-	CASSLAREAQYF	TGTGCCAGCTCACTTGCACGGGAGGCCCAGTACTTC
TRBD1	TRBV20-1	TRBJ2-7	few	CSATTGSSHEQYF	TGCAGTGCAACGACAGGGTCGAGCCACGAGCAGTACTTC
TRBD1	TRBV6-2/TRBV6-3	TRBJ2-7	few	CASRAGTGGLSNEQYF	TGTGCCAGCAGAGCCGGGACAGGGGGCCTGTCAAACGAGCAGTACTTC
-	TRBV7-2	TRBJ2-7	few	CASSSSVAVPYEQYF	TGTGCCAGCAGCTCCTCCGTAGCGGTACCCTACGAGCAGTACTTC